This entry describes one T cell receptor (beta chain). The sample originates from a study of blood T cell repertoires in COVID-19. Study at large: Acute-phase and convalescent COVID-19 samples originated in the United States, Italy and Spain.

The CDR3 consists of 17 residues. The V and J ends lost 3 bases and 4 bases respectively, with 22 bases between them. Germline V lookup: CDR1 SGHRS, CDR2 YFSETQ. Under the authors' procedure: Counts of nucleated cells, estimated from reference gene primer amplification, were obtained. The data were produced by immunoSEQ multiplex PCR, yet TCRdb's version contains in-frame clones alone and is incomplete. V and J calls and clone size are those listed in that table; D and trimming were worked out from the DNA. The table shows around 220,000 clones, with more than 75% occurring only once. The source material was peripheral blood. This sequence was found in a man in his forties with active or convalescent COVID-19. The V call is TRBV5-1, the J call TRBJ1-1; tentative D call: TRBD1 (6 bases). The CDR3 is CASSYTVRGSASTEAFF. CDR3 nucleotides: TGCGCCAGCAGCTACACTGTTAGGGGGAGCGCGAGCACTGAAGCTTTCTTT.